The T cell receptor (beta chain) described here comes from a study of control samples from healthy donors and cancer patients. Only in-frame clones appear in the TCRdb table, and some are missing; sequencing was by immunoSEQ multiplex PCR. The sample consists of 350,000 to 450,000 clones, approximately 92% of them appearing once. This TCR came from a man in his forties with head and neck cancer. The specimen sequenced was PBMCs.

Written as DNA, the CDR3 is TGTGCCAGCAGCTTACTGTGGGGGGGCAATGGTACGCAGTATTTT. This codes for CASSLLWGGNGTQYF. J is TRBJ2-3 and V is TRBV7-9; D might be TRBD2 (7 bases). V lost 2 bases, J lost 8 bases, and 17 bases lay in between. The CDR3 runs to 15 residues. Germline CDR1 SEHNR, CDR2 FQNEAQ (reference sequence).